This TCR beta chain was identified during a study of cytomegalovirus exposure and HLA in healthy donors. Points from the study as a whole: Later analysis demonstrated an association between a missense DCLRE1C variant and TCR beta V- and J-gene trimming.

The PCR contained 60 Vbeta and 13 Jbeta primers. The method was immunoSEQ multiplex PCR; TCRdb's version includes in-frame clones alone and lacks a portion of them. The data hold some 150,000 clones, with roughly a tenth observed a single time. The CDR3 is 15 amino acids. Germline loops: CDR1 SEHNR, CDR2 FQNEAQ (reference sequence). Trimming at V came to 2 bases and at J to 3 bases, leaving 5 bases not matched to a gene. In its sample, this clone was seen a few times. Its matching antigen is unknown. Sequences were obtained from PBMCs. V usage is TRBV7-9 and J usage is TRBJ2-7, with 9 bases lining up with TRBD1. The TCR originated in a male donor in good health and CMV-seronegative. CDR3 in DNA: TGTGCCAGCAGCTTACCCGGGACAGGGATCTACGAGCAGTACTTC. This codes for CASSLPGTGIYEQYF. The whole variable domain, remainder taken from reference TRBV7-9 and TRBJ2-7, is DTGVSQNPRHKITKRGQNVTFRCDPISEHNRLYWYRQTLGQGPEFLTYFQNEAQLEKSRLLSDRFSAERPKGSFSTLEIQRTEQGDSAMYLCASSLPGTGIYEQYFGPGTRLTVT.